This TCR beta chain was captured by sequencing in a study of shared clonotypes between healthy human individuals. Study context: CD4 naive and memory got three plates each, CD8 naive two, CD8 memory one. Study outcomes and limitations: Naive subsets generally exceeded memory subsets in estimated richness.

This clone showed up many times. Its antigen is not identified. This same CDR3 is encoded by further DNA sequences in the sample. CDR1 is SQVTM and CDR2 is ANQGSEA in the germline V gene. V lost 4 bases, J lost 5 bases, and 6 bases lay in between. The length of the CDR3 is 11 residues. Genomic DNA from each subset was divided evenly over several immunoSEQ plates. TCRdb's table, derived via immunoSEQ multiplex PCR, lists solely in-frame clones and lacks some. The table includes about 1 million clones, about 77% detected once. All participating donors were Caucasian adults from Nashville, Tennessee. Sequencing used memory CD4+ T cells sorted from blood. This sample's subset: CD45RA-negative fraction. This clonotype was obtained from a man between 18 and 29 years old in good health. The chain carries TRBV29-1 and TRBJ2-1; TRBD1 might be the D (5 bases). CDR3 sequence: CSVGGNNEQFF. As DNA, the CDR3 is TGCAGCGTTGGGGGCAACAATGAGCAGTTCTTC.